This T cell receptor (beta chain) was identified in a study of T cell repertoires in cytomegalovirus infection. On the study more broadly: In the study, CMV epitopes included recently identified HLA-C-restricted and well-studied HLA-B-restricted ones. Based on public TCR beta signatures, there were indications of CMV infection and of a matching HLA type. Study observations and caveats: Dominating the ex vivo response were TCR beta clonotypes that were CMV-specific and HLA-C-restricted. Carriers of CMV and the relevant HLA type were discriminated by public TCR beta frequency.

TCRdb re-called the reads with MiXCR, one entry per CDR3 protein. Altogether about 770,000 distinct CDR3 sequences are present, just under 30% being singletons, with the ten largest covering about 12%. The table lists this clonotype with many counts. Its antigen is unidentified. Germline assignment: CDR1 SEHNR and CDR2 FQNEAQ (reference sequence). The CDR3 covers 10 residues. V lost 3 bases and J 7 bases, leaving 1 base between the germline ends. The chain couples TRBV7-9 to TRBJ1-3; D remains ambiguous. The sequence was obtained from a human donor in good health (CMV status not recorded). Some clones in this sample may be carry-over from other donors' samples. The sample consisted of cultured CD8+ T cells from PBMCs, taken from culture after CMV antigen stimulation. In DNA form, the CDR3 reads TGTGCCAGCAGCTTGAACACCATATATTTT. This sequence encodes CASSLNTIYF.